Listed here are 11 T cell receptor beta chains from one sample, sequenced in a study of blood T cell repertoires in COVID-19. Profiling relied on immunoSEQ multiplex PCR, and the TCRdb table lists in-frame clones only, not all of them. Of about 190,000 clones in the sample, approximately 91% were seen once. The sequenced sample consisted of peripheral blood. The receptors were sampled from a man aged 35 to 55 with acute or convalescent COVID-19.

This clone was seen just once. The chain is built from TRBV10-2 and TRBJ1-1; 8 bases are shared with TRBD1. V dropped 4 bases and J dropped 1; count of bases not matched to a gene: 5. Germline assignment: CDR1 WSHSY and CDR2 SAAADI. The CDR3 spans 15 residues. The chain's CDR3 is CASSVAGGPNTEAFF. CDR3 coding DNA: TGCGCCAGCAGTGTAGCAGGGGGCCCGAACACTGAAGCTTTCTTT.

This clone has only one observation. The rearrangement links TRBV7-3 to TRBJ2-7; TRBD1 might be the D (5 bases). The V end lost 1 base, the J end lost 7 bases, and 17 bases lay between the germline ends. This CDR3 region has 15 residues. CDR1 and CDR2 from the germline V gene are SGHTA and FQGTGA. In nucleotides, the CDR3 is TGTGCCAGCAGCTTAAAAGGGGCCCCCCTGGGGGAGCAGTACTTC. Translation gives CASSLKGAPLGEQYF.

V is TRBV9 and J is TRBJ2-3; 10 bases fit TRBD2. The CDR3 totals 15 residues. After removal of 4 bases from V and 1 base from J, the junction contained 3 bases not matched to a gene. Per the germline V gene, CDR1 is SGDLS and CDR2 is YYNGEE. For the CDR3, the DNA is TGTGCCAGCAGCCGAGCGGGGGGGCGCACAGATACGCAGTATTTT. This sequence encodes CASSRAGGRTDTQYF.

The gene calls are TRBV18 and TRBJ1-5; a weak D match, TRBD1 (5 bases). The CDR3 is 15 amino acids. CDR1 and CDR2 from the germline V gene are KGHSH and LQKENI. The germline V and J ends were trimmed by 0 bases and 7 bases, with 13 bases remaining between them. CDR3 loop: CASSPPGGYEQPQHF. The CDR3 nucleotides read TGTGCCAGCTCACCACCGGGGGGATATGAGCAGCCCCAGCATTTT.

The V and J genes are TRBV7-3 and TRBJ2-1; 16 bases match TRBD2. Germline V gives CDR1 SGHTA, CDR2 FQGTGA. The length of the CDR3 is 19 residues. J was trimmed by 7 bases and V by 2 bases; bases with no gene match: 11. Here the CDR3 DNA reads TGTGCCAGCAGCTTATCCCAGGGACTAGCGGGGGGGCCGAGGAATGAGCAGTTCTTC. This gives the protein CASSLSQGLAGGPRNEQFF.

This chain uses TRBV12-3 or TRBV12-4 with TRBJ2-7, with D unresolved. V shed 4 bases and J shed 7 bases, with 11 bases lying between them. The CDR3 is 12 amino acids. The CDR3 coding sequence is TGTGCCAGCAGTTCCCCCCAGGCGGAGCAGTACTTC. Its translation is CASSSPQAEQYF.

The chain combines TRBV14 with TRBJ2-1; TRBD1 agrees at 7 bases. The junction had 10 bases not matched to a gene; V was cut back by 1 base and J by 4 bases. The V gene's germline CDR1 is SGHDN and CDR2 FVKESK. CDR3 length: 17 amino acids. This CDR3 is CASSQASTGKRYNEQFF. The CDR3 DNA reads as TGTGCCAGCAGCCAAGCCTCGACAGGGAAGAGGTACAATGAGCAGTTCTTC.

The rearrangement uses TRBV19 and TRBJ1-2; maybe TRBD1 (5 bases). CDR1 is LNHDA, CDR2 SQIVND, per germline (reference sequence). The germline V and J ends were trimmed by 2 bases and 10 bases, with 14 bases remaining between them. The CDR3 consists of 13 residues. The CDR3 here is CASSIQGQGVYTF. The CDR3 region has the DNA TGTGCCAGTAGTATACAAGGCCAGGGCGTCTACACCTTC.

The rearrangement links TRBV5-1 to TRBJ1-1; TRBD1 is a possible D gene (6 bases). The CDR3 is 15 amino acids. Germline CDR1 reads SGHRS; CDR2 reads YFSETQ. V lost 4 bases and J lost 4, with 17 bases in between. The CDR3 DNA follows: TGCGCCAGCAGCCCAGGGACATATTCATCCACTGAAGCTTTCTTT. Translation gives CASSPGTYSSTEAFF.

The chain uses TRBV6-2 or TRBV6-3 and TRBJ1-6, with 8 positions matching TRBD1. There are 14 residues in the CDR3. After removal of 5 bases from V and 7 bases from J, the junction contained 4 bases not matched to a gene. Germline V gene data show CDR1 as MNHEY and CDR2 as SVGEGT. As DNA, the CDR3 is TGTGCCAGCAGTGAGACAGGGGACAATTCACCCCTCCACTTT. The encoded protein is CASSETGDNSPLHF.

J is TRBJ2-7 and V is TRBV10-1; a possible D gene is TRBD1 (6 bases). The CDR3 has 13 residues. CDR1 is WNHNN, CDR2 SYGVQD, per germline (reference sequence). V gave up 2 bases and J gave up 13 bases, with 18 bases separating them. This chain's CDR3 is CASSEGITGYLYF. CDR3 coding DNA: TGCGCCAGCAGTGAGGGTATAACAGGGTACCTTTACTTC.